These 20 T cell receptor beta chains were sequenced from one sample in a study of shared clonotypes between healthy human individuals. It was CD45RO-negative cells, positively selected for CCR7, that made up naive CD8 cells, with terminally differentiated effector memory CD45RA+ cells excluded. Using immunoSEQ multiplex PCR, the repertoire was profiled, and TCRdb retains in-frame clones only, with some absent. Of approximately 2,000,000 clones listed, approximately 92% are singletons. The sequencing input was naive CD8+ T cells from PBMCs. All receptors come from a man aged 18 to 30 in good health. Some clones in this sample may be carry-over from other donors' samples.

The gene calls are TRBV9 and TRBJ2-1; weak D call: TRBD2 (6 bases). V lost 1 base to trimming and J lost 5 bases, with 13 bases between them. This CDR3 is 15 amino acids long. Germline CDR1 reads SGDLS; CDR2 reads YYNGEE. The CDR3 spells CASSVTGVGDNEQFF. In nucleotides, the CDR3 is TGTGCCAGCAGCGTAACGGGAGTCGGAGACAATGAGCAGTTCTTC.

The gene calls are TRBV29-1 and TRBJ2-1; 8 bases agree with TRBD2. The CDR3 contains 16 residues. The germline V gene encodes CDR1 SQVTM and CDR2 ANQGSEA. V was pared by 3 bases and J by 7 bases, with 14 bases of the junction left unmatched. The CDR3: CSVEGWTSILKNEQFF. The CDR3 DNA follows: TGCAGCGTTGAGGGCTGGACTAGCATATTAAAGAATGAGCAGTTCTTC.

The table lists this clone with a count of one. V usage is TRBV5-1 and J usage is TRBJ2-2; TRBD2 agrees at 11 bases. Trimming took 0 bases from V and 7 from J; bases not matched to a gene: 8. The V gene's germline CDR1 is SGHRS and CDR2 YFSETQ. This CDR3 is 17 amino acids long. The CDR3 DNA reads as TGCGCCAGCAGCTTGGCCGGGGCTAGCGGGAGGTTCGGGGAGCTGTTTTTT. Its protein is CASSLAGASGRFGELFF.

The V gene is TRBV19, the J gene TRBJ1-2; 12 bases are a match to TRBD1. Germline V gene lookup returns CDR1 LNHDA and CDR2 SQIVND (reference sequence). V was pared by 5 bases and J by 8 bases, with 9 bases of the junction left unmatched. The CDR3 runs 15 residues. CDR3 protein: CASSVTGTGGGGYTF. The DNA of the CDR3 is TGTGCCAGTAGTGTCACCGGGACAGGGGGCGGAGGCTACACCTTC.

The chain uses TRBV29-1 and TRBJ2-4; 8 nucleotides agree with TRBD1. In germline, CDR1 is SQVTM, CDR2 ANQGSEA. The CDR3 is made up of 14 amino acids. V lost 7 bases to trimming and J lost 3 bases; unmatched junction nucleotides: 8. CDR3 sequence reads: CSAKDRDGKNIQYF. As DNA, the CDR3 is TGCAGCGCTAAGGACAGGGATGGCAAAAACATTCAGTACTTC.

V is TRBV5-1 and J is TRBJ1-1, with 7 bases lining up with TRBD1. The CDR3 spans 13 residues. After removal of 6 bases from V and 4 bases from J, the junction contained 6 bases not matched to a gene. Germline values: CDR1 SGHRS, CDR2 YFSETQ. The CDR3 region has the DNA TGCGCCAGCAATACGAGGACAGGCACTGAAGCTTTCTTT. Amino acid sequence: CASNTRTGTEAFF.

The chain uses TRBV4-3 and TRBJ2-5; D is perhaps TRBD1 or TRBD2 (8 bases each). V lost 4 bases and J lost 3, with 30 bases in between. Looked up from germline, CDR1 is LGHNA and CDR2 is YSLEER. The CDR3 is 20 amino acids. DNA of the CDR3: TGCGCCAGCAGCCCAGAAGAGGGGAACAGGGGGGCACTAGCGGAAGAGACCCAGTACTTC. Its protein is CASSPEEGNRGALAEETQYF.

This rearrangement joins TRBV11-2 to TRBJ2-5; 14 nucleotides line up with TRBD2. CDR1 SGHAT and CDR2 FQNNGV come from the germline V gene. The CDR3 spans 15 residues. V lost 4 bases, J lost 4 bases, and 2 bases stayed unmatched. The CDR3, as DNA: TGTGCCAGCAGCTCGGGACTAGCGGGAGTAGAGACCCAGTACTTC. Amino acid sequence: CASSSGLAGVETQYF.

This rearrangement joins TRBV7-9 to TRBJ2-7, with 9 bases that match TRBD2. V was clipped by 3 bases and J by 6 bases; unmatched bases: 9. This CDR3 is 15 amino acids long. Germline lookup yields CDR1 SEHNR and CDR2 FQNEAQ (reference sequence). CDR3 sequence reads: CASSFPLAGLSEQYF. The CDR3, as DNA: TGTGCCAGCAGCTTCCCACTAGCGGGTTTATCCGAGCAGTACTTC.

CDR3 region: CASSLTGGDSYEQYF. DNA of the CDR3: TGTGCCAGCAGCTTAACTGGTGGTGATTCCTACGAGCAGTACTTC. The V gene is TRBV13, the J gene TRBJ2-7; D remains unclear. The CDR3 length is 15 residues. Germline CDR1 reads PRHDT; CDR2 reads FYEKMQ (reference sequence). Trimming cost V 2 bases and J 1 base, with 12 bases left between them. Full variable domain (outside the CDR3, taken from reference TRBV13 and TRBJ2-7): AAGVIQSPRHLIKEKRETATLKCYPIPRHDTVYWYQQGPGQDPQFLISFYEKMQSDKGSIPDRFSAQQFSDYHSELNMSSLELGDSALYFCASSLTGGDSYEQYFGPGTRLTVT.

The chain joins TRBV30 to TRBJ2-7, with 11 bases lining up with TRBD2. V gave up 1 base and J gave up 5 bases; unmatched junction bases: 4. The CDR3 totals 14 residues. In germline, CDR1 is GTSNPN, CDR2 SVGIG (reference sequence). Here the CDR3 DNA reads TGTGCCTGGAGTGCACTAGCGGGAGTTGACGAGCAGTACTTC. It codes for CAWSALAGVDEQYF.

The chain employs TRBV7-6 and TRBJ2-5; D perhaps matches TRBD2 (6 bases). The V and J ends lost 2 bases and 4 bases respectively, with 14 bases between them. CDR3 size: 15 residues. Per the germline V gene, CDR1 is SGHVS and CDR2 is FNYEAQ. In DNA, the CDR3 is TGTGCCAGCAGCTTAATAGCGGACCTCCGAGAGACCCAGTACTTC. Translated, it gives CASSLIADLRETQYF.

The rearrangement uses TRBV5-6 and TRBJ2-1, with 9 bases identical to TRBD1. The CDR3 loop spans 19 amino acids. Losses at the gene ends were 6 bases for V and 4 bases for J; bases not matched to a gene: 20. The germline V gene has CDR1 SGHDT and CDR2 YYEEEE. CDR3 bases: TGTGCCAGCAACCCCTTGCGGTTTTGTACACAGGGGGCATACAATGAGCAGTTCTTC. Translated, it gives CASNPLRFCTQGAYNEQFF.

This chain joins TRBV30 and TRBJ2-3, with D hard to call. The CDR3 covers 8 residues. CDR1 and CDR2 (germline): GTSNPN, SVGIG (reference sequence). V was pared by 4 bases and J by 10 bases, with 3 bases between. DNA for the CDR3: TGTGCCTGGAACGCGCAGTATTTT. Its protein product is CAWNAQYF.

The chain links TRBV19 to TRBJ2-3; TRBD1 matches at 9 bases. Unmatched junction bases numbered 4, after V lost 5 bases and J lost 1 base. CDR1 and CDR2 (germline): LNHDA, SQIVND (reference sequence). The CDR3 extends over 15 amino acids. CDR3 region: CASSYRDRGTDTQYF. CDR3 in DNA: TGTGCCAGTAGTTACCGGGACAGGGGCACAGATACGCAGTATTTT. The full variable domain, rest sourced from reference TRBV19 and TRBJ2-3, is DGGITQSPKYLFRKEGQNVTLSCEQNLNHDAMYWYRQDPGQGLRLIYYSQIVNDFQKGDIAEGYSVSREKKESFPLTVTSAQKNPTAFYLCASSYRDRGTDTQYFGPGTRLTVL.

The CDR3 loop is CASSQAGRGEAFF. As DNA, the CDR3 is TGCGCCAGCAGCCAAGCGGGACGGGGCGAAGCTTTCTTT. The V gene is TRBV4-3, the J gene TRBJ1-1, with D tentatively TRBD1 (5 bases). Germline loops: CDR1 LGHNA, CDR2 YSLEER. Deletions cut 1 base from V and 8 bases from J, with 11 bases between. This CDR3 is 13 amino acids long.

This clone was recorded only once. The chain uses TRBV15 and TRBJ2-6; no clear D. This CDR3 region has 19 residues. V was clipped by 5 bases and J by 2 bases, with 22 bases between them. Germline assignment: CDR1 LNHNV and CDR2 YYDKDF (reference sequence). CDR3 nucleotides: TGTGCCACCAGCTCCAGTCCCGTCTCCCAGGTGGCTGGGGCCAACGTCCTGACTTTC. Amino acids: CATSSSPVSQVAGANVLTF.

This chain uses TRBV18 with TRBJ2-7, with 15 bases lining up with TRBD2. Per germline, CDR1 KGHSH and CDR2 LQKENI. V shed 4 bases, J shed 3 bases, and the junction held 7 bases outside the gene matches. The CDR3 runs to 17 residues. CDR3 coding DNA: TGTGCCAGCTCACGAACCGCGGGACTAGCGGGAGGCTACGAGCAGTACTTC. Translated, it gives CASSRTAGLAGGYEQYF.

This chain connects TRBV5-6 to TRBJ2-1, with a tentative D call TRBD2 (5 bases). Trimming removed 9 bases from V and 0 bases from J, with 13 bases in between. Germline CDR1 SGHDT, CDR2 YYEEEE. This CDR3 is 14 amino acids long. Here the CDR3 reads CATRGYSSYNEQFF. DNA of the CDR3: TGTGCCACTAGAGGGTATAGCTCCTACAATGAGCAGTTCTTC.

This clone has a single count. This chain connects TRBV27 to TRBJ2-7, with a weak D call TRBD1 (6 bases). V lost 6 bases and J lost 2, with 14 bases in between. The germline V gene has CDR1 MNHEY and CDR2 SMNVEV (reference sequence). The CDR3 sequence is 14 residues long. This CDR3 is CASSQTGKTYEQYF. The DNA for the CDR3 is TGTGCCAGCAGCCAAACAGGGAAAACCTACGAGCAGTACTTC.